These T cell receptor beta chains were read from a single sample in a study of T-cell memory formation after mild COVID-19. TCRdb reprocessed the 5' RACE reads via MiXCR and lists one record per CDR3 protein. The table has under 50,000 distinct CDR3 sequences, 9.5% seen once; the top ten hold about 12%. The sequenced sample was PBMCs or a T cell subset sorted from them (not recorded which). The receptor source for this set is an adult woman who had mild COVID-19 (a few samples of this study predate the infection). Cell type and time point are not known. The CDR3 runs from the conserved cysteine through the conserved F or W. A D gene is named only where the DNA matches it firmly. The size of a clone is reported for some rows only, either as once, few or many, or as a class for expanded clones.

TRBJ2-7 | TRBV7-9 | . | . | TGTGCCAGCAGCCGGGCCACGGGGGTGCGCGAGCAGTACTTC | CASSRATGVREQYF
TRBJ1-4 | TRBV7-2 | . | TRBD1 | TGTGCCAGCAGCGCGGGGGACAGAACTAATGAAAAACTGTTTTTT | CASSAGDRTNEKLFF
TRBJ1-1 | TRBV3-1 | few | . | TGTGCCAGCAGCCCTGGGGACTCCTGGGTAGGGACTGAAGCTTTCTTT | CASSPGDSWVGTEAFF
TRBJ2-3 | TRBV12-3/TRBV12-4 | few | TRBD1 | TGTGCCAGCAGCACAGGGGTTGGCACAGATACGCAGTATTTT | CASSTGVGTDTQYF
TRBJ2-5 | TRBV5-1 | many | TRBD2 | TGCGCCAGCAGCTTGGGGCGTACTAGCGGGGGAAAGACCCAGTACTTC | CASSLGRTSGGKTQYF
TRBJ1-3 | TRBV20-1 | many | . | TGCAGTGCTAGAGCGGACAGTTTCTCTGGAAACACCATATATTTT | CSARADSFSGNTIYF
TRBJ1-4 | TRBV7-9 | few | . | TGTGCCAGCAGCTTACAGGGAGGCAGTGAAAAACTGTTTTTT | CASSLQGGSEKLFF
TRBJ2-1 | TRBV24-1 | many | . | TGTGCCACCAGTGAGACCGAGGGGGCAACAAGCGGGAGATACTACAATGAGCAGTTCTTC | CATSETEGATSGRYYNEQFF
TRBJ2-7 | TRBV12-3/TRBV12-4 | many | . | TGTGCCAGCAGGTCGACAGACGAGCAGTACTTC | CASRSTDEQYF
TRBJ2-2 | TRBV4-1 | many | TRBD2 | TGCGCCAGCAGCCAAACATGGGGGCCGGGACTAGCGGCGGGACCCACCGGGGAGCTGTTTTTT | CASSQTWGPGLAAGPTGELFF
TRBJ2-1 | TRBV7-2 | few | TRBD2 | TGTGCCAGCAGCTTCGCGGGAGGGCCTTACAATGAGCAGTTCTTC | CASSFAGGPYNEQFF
TRBJ1-5 | TRBV6-5 | . | . | TGTGCCAGCAGTTACTCCGACAGTTCCAATCAGCCCCAGCATTTT | CASSYSDSSNQPQHF
TRBJ1-1 | TRBV12-3/TRBV12-4 | few | TRBD1 | TGTGCCAGCAGTGAACAGGGGTACACTGAAGCTTTCTTT | CASSEQGYTEAFF
TRBJ1-3 | TRBV7-6 | many | . | TGTGCCAGCAGTCAGATGACAGGTGCTGGAAACACCATATATTTT | CASSQMTGAGNTIYF
TRBJ2-3 | TRBV7-2 | few | . | TGTGCCAGCAGCTCAGGGACAGATACGCAGTATTTT | CASSSGTDTQYF
TRBJ1-1 | TRBV12-3/TRBV12-4 | many | . | TGTGCCAGCAGTTCCAAACAGGGTGGGTTGGATGAAGCTTTCTTT | CASSSKQGGLDEAFF
TRBJ2-5 | TRBV9 | . | TRBD1 | TGTGCCAGCAGCGCTCGGGACAGCTCCGTCGGGACCCAGTACTTC | CASSARDSSVGTQYF
TRBJ1-1 | TRBV7-8 | many | . | TGTGCCAGCAGCGACCATGCTCGGTCTACATCCGGTCGGACTGAAGCTTTCTTT | CASSDHARSTSGRTEAFF
TRBJ2-3 | TRBV24-1 | many | TRBD2 | TGTGCCACCAGTGGTACCGGGACTAGCGGCCCCGTGCGCACAGATACGCAGTATTTT | CATSGTGTSGPVRTDTQYF
TRBJ1-1 | TRBV7-3 | few | TRBD1 | TGTGCCAGCAGCCTAGAACAGGGGGTTGGCACTGAAGCTTTCTTT | CASSLEQGVGTEAFF
TRBJ2-5 | TRBV11-2 | . | TRBD2 | TGTGCCAGCAGCTTATGGGGACTAGCGGAAGAGACCCAGTACTTC | CASSLWGLAEETQYF
TRBJ2-3 | TRBV10-3 | . | . | TGTGCCATCAGCAGGGGAACAGATACGCAGTATTTT | CAISRGTDTQYF
TRBJ2-3 | TRBV24-1 | many | TRBD2 | TGTGCCACCAGTGATTTGGGGACTAGCGGAGATACGCAGTATTTT | CATSDLGTSGDTQYF
TRBJ2-7 | TRBV9 | medium-sized | . | TGTGCCAGCAGGTGGGGTGAGCAGTACTTC | CASRWGEQYF
TRBJ2-3 | TRBV7-2 | few | . | TGTGCCAGCAGCTTAGTTCTGGCAGATACGCAGTATTTT | CASSLVLADTQYF
TRBJ1-2 | TRBV5-1 | few | TRBD1 | TGCGCCAGCAGCCCCGAGGGACAGGCTAACTATGGCTACACCTTC | CASSPEGQANYGYTF
TRBJ1-5 | TRBV20-1 | few | . | TGCAGTGCTCGTGGGATTCATCAGCCCCAGCATTTT | CSARGIHQPQHF
TRBJ2-3 | TRBV5-1 | . | . | TGCGCCAGCAGGGGTTACGGAGGGACAGATACGCAGTATTTT | CASRGYGGTDTQYF
TRBJ2-5 | TRBV7-2 | many | TRBD1 | TGTGCCAGCAGCTCGGGGACAGCCGGCGGGACCCAGTACTTC | CASSSGTAGGTQYF
TRBJ2-7 | TRBV29-1 | few | . | TGCAGCGTCCCCGGGCAGGGCATACACGAGCAGTACTTC | CSVPGQGIHEQYF
TRBJ2-1 | TRBV29-1 | few | TRBD2 | TGCAGCGTTGGCTCAGGGACTAGCGGGAGTTACAATGAGCAGTTCTTC | CSVGSGTSGSYNEQFF
TRBJ2-6 | TRBV24-1 | many | TRBD1 | TGTGCCACCAGTGAGACAGGGTCTGGGGCCAACGTCCTGACTTTC | CATSETGSGANVLTF
TRBJ2-4 | TRBV7-8 | many | . | TGTGCCAGCAGCTTAGTGGGAACAGGGAACATTCAGTACTTC | CASSLVGTGNIQYF
TRBJ2-7 | TRBV6-1 | few | TRBD1 | TGTGCCAGCAGTGGGACGACAGGGCTGGGCGAGCAGTACTTC | CASSGTTGLGEQYF
TRBJ2-1 | TRBV6-2/TRBV6-3 | . | TRBD2 | TGTGCCAGCAGTCCAGCGGGAGAGCCCTACAATGAGCAGTTCTTC | CASSPAGEPYNEQFF
TRBJ1-2 | TRBV25-1 | . | TRBD1 | TGTGCCAGCAGTGCGTTCGAAGGGGGCTACTATGGCTACACCTTC | CASSAFEGGYYGYTF
TRBJ2-3 | TRBV5-1 | . | . | TGCGCCAGCAGCCCGTCGGCTAGCTCAGATACGCAGTATTTT | CASSPSASSDTQYF
TRBJ2-7 | TRBV7-6 | many | TRBD2 | TGTGCCAGCAGCCAGAGGACTAGCGGGTTAAGGGGGGAGCAGTACTTC | CASSQRTSGLRGEQYF
TRBJ2-1 | TRBV3-1 | few | . | TGTGCCAGCAGCCAAGTCTTCGGGAGCTCCTACAATGAGCAGTTCTTC | CASSQVFGSSYNEQFF
TRBJ2-5 | TRBV7-3 | . | . | TGTGCCAGCAGCTTAAGTCCGGGGCCTCAAGAGACCCAGTACTTC | CASSLSPGPQETQYF
TRBJ1-1 | TRBV14 | few | TRBD1 | TGTGCCAGCAGCCAAAGACAGGGCTTAAGTGAAGCTTTCTTT | CASSQRQGLSEAFF